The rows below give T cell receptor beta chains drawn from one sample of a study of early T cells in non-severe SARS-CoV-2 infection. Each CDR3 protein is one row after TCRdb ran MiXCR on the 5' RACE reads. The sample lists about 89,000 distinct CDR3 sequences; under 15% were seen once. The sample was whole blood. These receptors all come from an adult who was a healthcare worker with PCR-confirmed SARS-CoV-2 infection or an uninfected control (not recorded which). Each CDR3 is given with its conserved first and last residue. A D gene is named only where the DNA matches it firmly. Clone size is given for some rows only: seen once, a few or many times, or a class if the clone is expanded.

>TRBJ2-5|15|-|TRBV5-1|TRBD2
CASSLATSGIETQYF
TGCGCCAGCAGCTTGGCCACTAGCGGGATAGAGACCCAGTACTTC
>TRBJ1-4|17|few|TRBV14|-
CASSQDFLGAPNEKLFF
TGTGCCAGCAGCCAAGATTTTTTGGGAGCTCCTAATGAAAAACTGTTTTTT
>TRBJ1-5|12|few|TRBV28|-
CANGYSNQPQHF
TGTGCCAACGGGTATAGCAATCAGCCCCAGCATTTT
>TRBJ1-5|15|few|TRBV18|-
CASSPAVANGQPQHF
TGTGCCAGCTCACCAGCGGTAGCCAACGGACAGCCCCAGCATTTT
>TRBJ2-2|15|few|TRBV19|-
CASSIGGAGTGELFF
TGTGCCAGTAGTATAGGAGGGGCCGGGACCGGGGAGCTGTTTTTT
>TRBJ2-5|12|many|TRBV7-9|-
CASRTPEVTQYF
TGTGCCAGCAGGACTCCGGAGGTGACCCAGTACTTC
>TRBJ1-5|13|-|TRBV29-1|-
CSVSTGSNQPQHF
TGCAGCGTTTCGACAGGTTCGAATCAGCCCCAGCATTTT
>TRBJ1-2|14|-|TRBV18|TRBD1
CASSPNGQGGGYTF
TGTGCCAGCTCACCAAATGGACAGGGAGGTGGCTACACCTTC
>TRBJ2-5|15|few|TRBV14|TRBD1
CASSQTTGRQETQYF
TGTGCCAGCAGCCAAACGACAGGGCGGCAAGAGACCCAGTACTTC
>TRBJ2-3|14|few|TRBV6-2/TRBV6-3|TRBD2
CASSLAGLTDTQYF
TGTGCCAGCAGTCTAGCGGGGTTGACAGATACGCAGTATTTT
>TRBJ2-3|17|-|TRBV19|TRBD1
CASSIKGGRGAPDTQYF
TGTGCCAGTAGTATTAAAGGGGGCAGAGGAGCGCCAGATACGCAGTATTTT
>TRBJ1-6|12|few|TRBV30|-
CAWSLGNSPLHF
TGTGCCTGGAGTCTGGGGAATTCACCCCTCCACTTT
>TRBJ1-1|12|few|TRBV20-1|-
CSAKTMNTEAFF
TGCAGTGCTAAGACTATGAACACTGAAGCTTTCTTT
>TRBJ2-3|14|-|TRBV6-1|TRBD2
CASSGLAGTDTQYF
TGTGCCAGCAGTGGACTAGCGGGTACAGATACGCAGTATTTT
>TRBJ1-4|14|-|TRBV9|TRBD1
CASSGGTGYEKLFF
TGTGCCAGCAGCGGCGGGACAGGTTACGAAAAACTGTTTTTT
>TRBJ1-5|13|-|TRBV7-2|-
CASSTTGSQPQHF
TGTGCCAGCAGCACGACTGGGAGTCAGCCCCAGCATTTT
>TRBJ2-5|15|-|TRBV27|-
CASSFSWQGQETQYF
TGTGCCAGCAGTTTTAGCTGGCAGGGACAAGAGACCCAGTACTTC
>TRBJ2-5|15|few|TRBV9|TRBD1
CASSLSRTGRQTQYF
TGTGCCAGCTCGTTGTCCCGGACAGGGAGACAGACCCAGTACTTC
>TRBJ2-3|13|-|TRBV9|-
CASTSGHTDTQYF
TGTGCCAGCACCAGCGGGCACACAGATACGCAGTATTTT
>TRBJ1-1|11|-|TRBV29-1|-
CSVESRFEAFF
TGCAGCGTTGAATCGCGGTTTGAAGCTTTCTTT
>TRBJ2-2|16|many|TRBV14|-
CASSQVPRSNTGELFF
TGTGCCAGCAGCCAAGTTCCCAGGTCGAACACCGGGGAGCTGTTTTTT
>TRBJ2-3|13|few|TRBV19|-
CASSPSWTDTQYF
TGTGCCAGTAGTCCATCGTGGACAGATACGCAGTATTTT
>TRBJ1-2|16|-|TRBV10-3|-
CAISESFVQRHYGYTF
TGTGCCATCAGTGAGTCTTTCGTACAGAGACACTATGGCTACACCTTC
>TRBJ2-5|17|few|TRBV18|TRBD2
CASSPERSGGLQETQYF
TGTGCCAGCTCACCAGAGAGGAGCGGGGGACTTCAAGAGACCCAGTACTTC
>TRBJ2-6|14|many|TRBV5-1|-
CASSLQTGANVLTF
TGCGCCAGCAGCTTGCAGACTGGGGCCAACGTCCTGACTTTC
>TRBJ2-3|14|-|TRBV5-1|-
CASTPRTGRDTQYF
TGCGCCAGCACCCCCAGGACGGGGAGGGATACGCAGTATTTT
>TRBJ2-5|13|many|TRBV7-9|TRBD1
CASSPGQLETQYF
TGTGCCAGCAGCCCGGGACAGCTAGAGACCCAGTACTTC